What follows describes a single T cell receptor beta chain. Its antigen is not identified. The sample comes from a study of T cell responses to AZD1222 COVID-19 vaccine. Study-level points and caveats: The study sampled repertoires only after the peak T cell response. Variant regions that are unmutated are reportedly the target of nearly half of spike-specific TCRs.

Here immunoSEQ multiplex PCR was the method, and the copy in TCRdb shows in-frame clones only, minus some. The sample records 95,000 to 100,000 clones, 65% to 85% being singletons. Analysis merged second doses at about 4 or about 12 weeks. Source: peripheral blood, taken 28 days after the second AZD1222 dose. The TCR sequence derives from an adult who received the AZD1222 COVID-19 vaccine.

CDR3 loop: CASSKFRGGSDTQYF. The DNA of the CDR3 is TGTGCCAGCAGCAAATTCCGGGGAGGGTCAGATACGCAGTATTTT. The genes are TRBV7-2 and TRBJ2-3; 7 bases line up with TRBD2. This CDR3 spans 15 amino acids. V lost 5 bases and J lost 4; bases outside the gene matches: 9. From germline, CDR1 is SGHTA and CDR2 FQGNSA.